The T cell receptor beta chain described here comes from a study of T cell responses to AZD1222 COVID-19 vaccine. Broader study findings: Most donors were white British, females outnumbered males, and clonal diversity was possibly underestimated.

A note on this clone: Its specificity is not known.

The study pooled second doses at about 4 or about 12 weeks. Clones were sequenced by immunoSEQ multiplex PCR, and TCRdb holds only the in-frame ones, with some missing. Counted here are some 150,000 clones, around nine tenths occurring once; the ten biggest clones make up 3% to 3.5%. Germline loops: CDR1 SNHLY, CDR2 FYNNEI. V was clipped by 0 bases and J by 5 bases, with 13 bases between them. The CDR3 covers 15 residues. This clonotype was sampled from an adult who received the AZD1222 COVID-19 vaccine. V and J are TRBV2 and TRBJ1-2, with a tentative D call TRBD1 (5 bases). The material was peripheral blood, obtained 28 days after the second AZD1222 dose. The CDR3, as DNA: TGTGCCAGCAGTGAAGCGGGGGTACGAGGGTATGGCTACACCTTC. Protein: CASSEAGVRGYGYTF.